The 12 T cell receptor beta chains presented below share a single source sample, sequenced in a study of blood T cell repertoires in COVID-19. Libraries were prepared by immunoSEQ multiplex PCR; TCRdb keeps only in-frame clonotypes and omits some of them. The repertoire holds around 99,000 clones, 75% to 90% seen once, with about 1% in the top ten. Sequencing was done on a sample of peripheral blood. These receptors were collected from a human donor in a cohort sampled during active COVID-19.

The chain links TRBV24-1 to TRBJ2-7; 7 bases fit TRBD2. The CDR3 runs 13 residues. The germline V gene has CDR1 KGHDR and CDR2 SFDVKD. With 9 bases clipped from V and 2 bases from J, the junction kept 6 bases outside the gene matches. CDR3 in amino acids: CATSGAGAYEQYF. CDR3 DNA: TGTGCCACCTCCGGGGCGGGAGCCTACGAGCAGTACTTC.

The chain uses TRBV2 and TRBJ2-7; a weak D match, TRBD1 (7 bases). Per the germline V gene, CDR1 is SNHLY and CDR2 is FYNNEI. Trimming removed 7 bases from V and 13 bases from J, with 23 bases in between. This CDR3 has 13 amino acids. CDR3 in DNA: TGTGCCAGCACTACGACAGGGCCCCAGGGAGGATACTTC. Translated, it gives CASTTTGPQGGYF.

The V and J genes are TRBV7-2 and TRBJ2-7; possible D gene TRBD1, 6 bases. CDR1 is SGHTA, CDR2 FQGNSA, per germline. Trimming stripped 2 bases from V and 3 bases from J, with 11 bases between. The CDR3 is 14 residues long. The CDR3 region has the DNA TGTGCCAGCAGCTTAAGTCAGGGGCTCTACGAGCAGTACTTC. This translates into CASSLSQGLYEQYF.

The DNA of the CDR3 is TGTGCCAGCAGCTCACTAGGGACTAGGGTAGGAGAGACCCAGTACTTC. It codes for CASSSLGTRVGETQYF. The chain links TRBV7-9 to TRBJ2-5; 8 bases match TRBD2. The CDR3 runs 16 residues. The V and J ends lost 4 bases and 4 bases, in that order; junction bases with no gene match: 11. Germline loops: CDR1 SEHNR, CDR2 FQNEAQ (reference sequence).

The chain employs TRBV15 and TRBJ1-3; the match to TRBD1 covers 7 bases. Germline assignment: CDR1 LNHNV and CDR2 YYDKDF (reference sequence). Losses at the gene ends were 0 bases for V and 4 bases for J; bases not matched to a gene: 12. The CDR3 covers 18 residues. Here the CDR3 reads CATSREVGRGSAGNTIYF. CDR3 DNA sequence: TGTGCCACCAGCAGAGAAGTGGGCAGGGGGTCCGCAGGAAACACCATATATTTT.

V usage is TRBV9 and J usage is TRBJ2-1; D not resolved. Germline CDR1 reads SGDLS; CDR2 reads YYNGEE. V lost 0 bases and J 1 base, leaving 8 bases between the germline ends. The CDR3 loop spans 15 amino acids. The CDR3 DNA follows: TGTGCCAGCAGCGTAGGCGGTGGATCCTACAATGAGCAGTTCTTC. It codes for CASSVGGGSYNEQFF.

CDR3 DNA sequence: TGTGCCAGTAGTCTGAAGTTGGGTCCGCGGTCGAGTACCGGGGAGCTGTTTTTT. Its protein product is CASSLKLGPRSSTGELFF. The V call is TRBV19, the J call TRBJ2-2; D is ambiguous. V dropped 5 bases and J dropped 5 bases, with 24 bases sitting between them. The CDR3 totals 18 residues. From germline, CDR1 is LNHDA and CDR2 SQIVND (reference sequence). Full variable domain (rest looked up from reference TRBV19 and TRBJ2-2): DGGITQSPKYLFRKEGQNVTLSCEQNLNHDAMYWYRQDPGQGLRLIYYSQIVNDFQKGDIAEGYSVSREKKESFPLTVTSAQKNPTAFYLCASSLKLGPRSSTGELFFGEGSRLTVL.

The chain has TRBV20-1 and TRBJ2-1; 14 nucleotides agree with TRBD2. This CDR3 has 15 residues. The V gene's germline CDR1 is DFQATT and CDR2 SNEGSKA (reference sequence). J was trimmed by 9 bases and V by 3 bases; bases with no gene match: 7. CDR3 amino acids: CSASPGTSGSSEQFF. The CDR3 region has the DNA TGCAGTGCTAGTCCCGGGACTAGCGGGAGTAGTGAGCAGTTCTTC.

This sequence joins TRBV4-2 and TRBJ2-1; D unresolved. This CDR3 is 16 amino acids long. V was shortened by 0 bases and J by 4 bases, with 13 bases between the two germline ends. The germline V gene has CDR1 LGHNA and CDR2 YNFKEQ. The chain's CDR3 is CASSQESSPRYNEQFF. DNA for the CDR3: TGTGCCAGCAGCCAAGAGTCTTCACCGAGGTACAATGAGCAGTTCTTC.

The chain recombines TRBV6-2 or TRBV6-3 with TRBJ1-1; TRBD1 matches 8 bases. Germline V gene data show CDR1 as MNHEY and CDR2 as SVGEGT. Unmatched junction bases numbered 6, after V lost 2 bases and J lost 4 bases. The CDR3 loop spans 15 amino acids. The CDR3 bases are TGTGCCAGCAGTTACGTGACAGGGGCGCCCACTGAAGCTTTCTTT. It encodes CASSYVTGAPTEAFF.

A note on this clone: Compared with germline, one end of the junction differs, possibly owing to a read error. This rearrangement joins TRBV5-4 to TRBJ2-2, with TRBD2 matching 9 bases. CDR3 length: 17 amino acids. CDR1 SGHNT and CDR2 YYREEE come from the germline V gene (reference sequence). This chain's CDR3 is CARSRGLAGGDTGELFF. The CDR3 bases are TGTGCCCGCAGCCGGGGACTCGCGGGGGGGGACACCGGGGAGCTGTTTTTT.

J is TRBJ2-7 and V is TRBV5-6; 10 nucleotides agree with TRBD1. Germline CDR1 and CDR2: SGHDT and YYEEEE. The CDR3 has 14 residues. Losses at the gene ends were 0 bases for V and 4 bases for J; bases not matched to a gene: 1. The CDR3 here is CASSLGTGGYEQYF. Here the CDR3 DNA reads TGTGCCAGCAGCTTGGGGACAGGGGGTTACGAGCAGTACTTC.